A single sample gave rise to the 28 T cell receptor beta chains below, sequenced in a study of T cells in localized non-small cell lung cancer. Only in-frame clones appear in the TCRdb table, and some are missing; sequencing was by immunoSEQ multiplex PCR. The sample consists of roughly 70,000 clones, roughly 90% of them appearing once. The starting material was peripheral blood, obtained before any cancer treatment. The receptors were sampled from a male donor at least 60 years old with stage III squamous cell lung carcinoma.

J is TRBJ2-3 and V is TRBV19; 11 bases fit TRBD2. Germline assignment: CDR1 LNHDA and CDR2 SQIVND (reference sequence). V was clipped by 4 bases and J by 1 base; unmatched bases: 4. This CDR3 has 16 amino acids. The CDR3 is CASSTRSGGGTDTQYF. The CDR3 bases are TGTGCCAGTAGTACCCGTAGCGGGGGGGGCACAGATACGCAGTATTTT.

CDR3 in DNA: TGTGCCAGCAGTTTAACGGGGGGTGAGCAGTTCTTC. Protein sequence: CASSLTGGEQFF. V gene TRBV27 combines with J gene TRBJ2-1; 7 bases map to TRBD2. The CDR3 has 12 amino acids. In germline, CDR1 is MNHEY, CDR2 SMNVEV (reference sequence). V gave up 2 bases and J gave up 9 bases; unmatched junction bases: 1.

The chain recombines TRBV4-2 with TRBJ2-1; 8 nucleotides line up with TRBD2. The CDR3 sequence is 14 residues long. V lost 8 bases, J lost 4 bases, and 7 bases stayed unmatched. In germline, CDR1 is LGHNA, CDR2 YNFKEQ. The CDR3 region has the DNA TGTGCCAGCCACGGGGCGGGGGGTTACAATGAGCAGTTCTTC. The encoded protein is CASHGAGGYNEQFF.

The J gene is TRBJ1-5, the V gene TRBV7-3, with D hard to call. The CDR3 is made up of 13 amino acids. Germline values: CDR1 SGHTA, CDR2 FQGTGA. Trimming left V 0 bases short and J 4 bases short, with 4 bases between. This CDR3 reads CASSLTENQPQHF. The DNA for the CDR3 is TGTGCCAGCAGCTTAACGGAAAATCAGCCCCAGCATTTT.

The chain links TRBV10-2 to TRBJ1-4; TRBD1 is a possible D gene (5 bases). V shed 2 bases and J shed 8 bases, with 12 bases lying between them. CDR3 length: 14 residues. Looked up from germline, CDR1 is WSHSY and CDR2 is SAAADI. As DNA, the CDR3 is TGCGCCAGCAGTGAGCAGGGCCCCATGGAAAAACTGTTTTTT. This codes for CASSEQGPMEKLFF.

A word on this clone: Other DNA sequences of this sample code for an identical CDR3. The CDR3 spells CASSLVGDGYTF. The CDR3, as DNA: TGTGCCAGCAGCTTAGTAGGGGATGGCTACACCTTC. This sequence joins TRBV7-8 and TRBJ1-2; perhaps TRBD1 as D (5 bases). The CDR3 is 12 amino acids. Germline V gene lookup returns CDR1 SGHVS and CDR2 FQNEAQ. V gave up 1 base and J gave up 6 bases, with 6 bases separating them.

The J gene is TRBJ1-1, the V gene TRBV5-6, with TRBD1 identical over 8 bases. The CDR3 is 14 amino acids. Per germline, CDR1 SGHDT and CDR2 YYEEEE. Trimming took 3 bases from V and 7 from J; bases not matched to a gene: 8. The CDR3 bases are TGTGCCAGCAGCTGGGGGACAGGCGACAGTGAAGCTTTCTTT. Amino acid sequence: CASSWGTGDSEAFF. The full variable domain, with the rest looked up from reference TRBV5-6 and TRBJ1-1, is DAGVTQSPTHLIKTRGQQVTLRCSPKSGHDTVSWYQQALGQGPQFIFQYYEEEERQRGNFPDRFSGHQFPNYSSELNVNALLLGDSALYLCASSWGTGDSEAFFGQGTRLTVV.

V gene TRBV28 combines with J gene TRBJ2-3; D gene uncertain. Trimming cost V 6 bases and J 2 bases, with 0 bases left between them. CDR3 size: 10 residues. Germline assignment: CDR1 MDHEN and CDR2 SYDVKM. The CDR3 DNA is TGTGCCAGCAGCACAGATACGCAGTATTTT. This sequence encodes CASSTDTQYF.

In DNA, the CDR3 is TGTGCCAGCAGCCACCTGAATGGGGGAGAGACCCAGTACTTC. Amino acids: CASSHLNGGETQYF. The rearrangement uses TRBV7-2 and TRBJ2-5; D may correspond to TRBD1 or TRBD2 (5 bases each). V lost 5 bases, J lost 4 bases, and 14 bases lay in between. From germline, CDR1 is SGHTA and CDR2 FQGNSA. The CDR3 runs to 14 residues.

This chain connects TRBV7-9 to TRBJ2-1; TRBD1 might be the D (6 bases). Germline assignment: CDR1 SEHNR and CDR2 FQNEAQ (reference sequence). Trimming took off 6 bases at V and 7 bases at J, with 16 bases between the two ends. The CDR3 is made up of 14 amino acids. The CDR3 bases are TGTGCCAGCAGTCAAACAGGGTCAGTGAATGAGCAGTTCTTC. It encodes CASSQTGSVNEQFF.

The gene calls are TRBV6-1 and TRBJ2-7; maybe TRBD1 (5 bases). The germline V and J ends were trimmed by 2 bases and 6 bases, with 14 bases remaining between them. The V gene's germline CDR1 is MNHNS and CDR2 SASEGT. CDR3 length: 14 amino acids. Written as DNA, the CDR3 is TGTGCCAGCAGTGAACTAAGGGGCCTCGGCGAGCAGTACTTC. It translates to CASSELRGLGEQYF.

The chain uses TRBV9 and TRBJ1-1; D is unclear. CDR3 length: 15 residues. In germline, CDR1 is SGDLS, CDR2 YYNGEE. The V end lost 1 base, the J end lost 1 base, and 11 bases lay between the germline ends. The CDR3 loop is CASSVIHSPNTEAFF. DNA of the CDR3: TGTGCCAGCAGCGTAATTCACAGCCCGAACACTGAAGCTTTCTTT.

The chain employs TRBV5-5 and TRBJ1-2; the D is unclear. Per the germline V gene, CDR1 is SGHKS and CDR2 is YYEKEE (reference sequence). The CDR3 consists of 15 residues. Trimming took 0 bases from V and 3 from J, leaving 12 bases between them. This CDR3 is CASSLGLGVDYGYTF. CDR3 nucleotide sequence: TGTGCCAGCAGCTTGGGCTTGGGCGTCGACTATGGCTACACCTTC.

The rearrangement joins TRBV5-6 to TRBJ2-3; D ambiguous. Germline V CDR1 and CDR2: SGHDT, YYEEEE. This CDR3 region has 12 residues. V gave up 3 bases and J gave up 11 bases, with 13 bases separating them. The DNA of the CDR3 is TGTGCCAGCAGCTCCCTGGACCTCGGGCAGTATTTT. Residues: CASSSLDLGQYF.

The CDR3 loop reads CASSRRARGRNTQYF. The CDR3 DNA reads as TGTGCCAGCAGCCGTAGGGCTCGGGGGAGGAATACGCAGTATTTT. V usage is TRBV7-2 and J usage is TRBJ2-3, with TRBD2 as a possible D gene (6 bases). V shed 5 bases and J shed 7 bases, with 19 bases lying between them. CDR1 is SGHTA, CDR2 FQGNSA, per germline. This CDR3 is built from 15 residues. The full variable domain, with the rest looked up from reference TRBV7-2 and TRBJ2-3, is GAGVSQSPSNKVTEKGKDVELRCDPISGHTALYWYRQSLGQGLEFLIYFQGNSAPDKSGLPSDRFSAERTGGSVSTLTIQRTQQEDSAVYLCASSRRARGRNTQYFGPGTRLTVL.

A few counts support this clone. This chain connects TRBV12-5 to TRBJ2-3; 16 bases map to TRBD2. Germline V gene lookup returns CDR1 LGHNT and CDR2 FRNRAP. With V trimmed by 0 bases and J by 4 bases, 13 bases remained unmatched. The CDR3 consists of 21 residues. This CDR3 reads CASGLVPIPGLAGGSADTQYF. DNA of the CDR3: TGTGCTAGTGGTTTGGTACCGATTCCGGGACTAGCGGGGGGGAGTGCAGATACGCAGTATTTT. Using reference TRBV12-5 and TRBJ2-3 for the parts outside the CDR3, the full variable domain is DARVTQTPRHKVTEMGQEVTMRCQPILGHNTVFWYRQTMMQGLELLAYFRNRAPLDDSGMPKDRFSAEMPDATLATLKIQPSEPRDSAVYFCASGLVPIPGLAGGSADTQYFGPGTRLTVL.

The table lists this clone with a count of one. This sequence joins TRBV5-4 and TRBJ1-6; tentatively, D is TRBD1 (5 bases). CDR1 is SGHNT and CDR2 is YYREEE in the germline V gene (reference sequence). Deletions cut 0 bases from V and 5 bases from J, with 9 bases between. The CDR3 has 15 amino acids. The CDR3 spells CASSLVGGNNSPLHF. In DNA form, the CDR3 reads TGTGCCAGCAGCTTGGTTGGGGGTAATAATTCACCCCTCCACTTT. The full variable domain, in which reference TRBV5-4 and TRBJ1-6 provide the parts outside the CDR3, is ETGVTQSPTHLIKTRGQQVTLRCSSQSGHNTVSWYQQALGQGPQFIFQYYREEENGRGNFPPRFSGLQFPNYSSELNVNALELDDSALYLCASSLVGGNNSPLHFGNGTRLTVT.

This clone showed up just a few times. The chain has TRBV18 and TRBJ1-3, with 7 bases matching TRBD1. J was trimmed by 4 bases and V by 4 bases; bases with no gene match: 10. CDR3 length: 16 residues. Germline V gene sequence: CDR1 KGHSH, CDR2 LQKENI. CDR3 in DNA: TGTGCCAGCTCACTTGGAACAGGGGCTGAAGGAAACACCATATATTTT. Translating gives CASSLGTGAEGNTIYF.

The chain has TRBV28 and TRBJ2-3; D unresolved. Germline V gene lookup returns CDR1 MDHEN and CDR2 SYDVKM. V lost 3 bases and J 3 bases, leaving 7 bases between the germline ends. This CDR3 spans 13 amino acids. Written as DNA, the CDR3 is TGTGCCAGCAGTTTGCCGCAGACAGATACGCAGTATTTT. The encoded protein is CASSLPQTDTQYF.

The CDR3 sequence is CASTGVDGYTF. The CDR3 DNA follows: TGTGCCAGCACCGGGGTCGATGGCTACACCTTC. The rearrangement links TRBV6-5 to TRBJ1-2; unclear D gene. The CDR3 has 11 amino acids. V lost 7 bases and J 6 bases, leaving 9 bases between the germline ends. Germline V gene lookup returns CDR1 MNHEY and CDR2 SVGAGI.

This CDR3 reads CASSLRDSGANEKLFF. In DNA form, the CDR3 reads TGTGCCAGCAGCTTACGGGACTCGGGGGCGAATGAAAAACTGTTTTTT. The rearrangement links TRBV7-9 to TRBJ1-4; D possibly corresponds to TRBD1 (6 bases). Trimming shortened V by 2 bases and J by 5 bases, and 15 bases separated the two germline ends. The CDR3 length is 16 residues. CDR1 is SEHNR and CDR2 is FQNEAQ in the germline V gene (reference sequence). Full variable domain (rest looked up from reference TRBV7-9 and TRBJ1-4): DTGVSQNPRHKITKRGQNVTFRCDPISEHNRLYWYRQTLGQGPEFLTYFQNEAQLEKSRLLSDRFSAERPKGSFSTLEIQRTEQGDSAMYLCASSLRDSGANEKLFFGSGTQLSVL.

V and J are TRBV6-1 and TRBJ2-7, with 7 bases aligning to TRBD2. Germline CDR1 reads MNHNS; CDR2 reads SASEGT. V dropped 5 bases and J dropped 3; count of bases not matched to a gene: 4. The CDR3 covers 13 residues. Written as DNA, the CDR3 is TGTGCCAGCAGTCGGGACTATCTCTACGAGCAGTACGTC. This sequence encodes CASSRDYLYEQYV.

In this sample, this clone turned up a few times. V gene TRBV2 combines with J gene TRBJ1-3; no clear D gene. The CDR3 spans 15 residues. Germline loops: CDR1 SNHLY, CDR2 FYNNEI. The germline V and J ends were trimmed by 6 bases and 0 bases, with 12 bases remaining between them. The CDR3 loop is CASSRALGSGNTIYF. For the CDR3, the DNA is TGTGCCAGCAGCCGCGCCTTGGGCTCTGGAAACACCATATATTTT.

This clone came up once. The chain has TRBV5-6 and TRBJ2-3; D is undetermined. V was trimmed by 1 base and J by 1 base, leaving 4 bases between them. This CDR3 region has 13 residues. Germline assignment: CDR1 SGHDT and CDR2 YYEEEE. CDR3 residues: CASSLWGTDTQYF. The CDR3 nucleotides read TGTGCCAGCAGCTTGTGGGGCACAGATACGCAGTATTTT. Using reference TRBV5-6 and TRBJ2-3 for the parts outside the CDR3, the full variable domain is DAGVTQSPTHLIKTRGQQVTLRCSPKSGHDTVSWYQQALGQGPQFIFQYYEEEERQRGNFPDRFSGHQFPNYSSELNVNALLLGDSALYLCASSLWGTDTQYFGPGTRLTVL.

The chain recombines TRBV28 with TRBJ1-5; 8 positions agree with TRBD1. Germline V gene lookup returns CDR1 MDHEN and CDR2 SYDVKM. Losses at the gene ends were 4 bases for V and 7 bases for J; bases not matched to a gene: 9. The CDR3 sequence is 15 residues long. In nucleotides, the CDR3 is TGTGCCAGCAGTTCCACAGGGGGAAGGGGCCAGCCCCAGCATTTT. Translation gives CASSSTGGRGQPQHF. Together with reference TRBV28 and TRBJ1-5, the CDR3 gives the full variable domain: DVKVTQSSRYLVKRTGEKVFLECVQDMDHENMFWYRQDPGLGLRLIYFSYDVKMKEKGDIPEGYSVSREKKERFSLILESASTNQTSMYLCASSSTGGRGQPQHFGDGTRLSIL.

V is TRBV19 and J is TRBJ2-3; TRBD2 agrees at 9 bases. CDR3 size: 16 residues. Germline-derived CDR1 and CDR2 are LNHDA and SQIVND (reference sequence). V shed 3 bases and J 0 bases; nucleotides not matched to a gene: 4. The CDR3 region is CASSMRGGQSTDTQYF. CDR3 DNA: TGTGCCAGTAGTATGCGGGGGGGACAGAGCACAGATACGCAGTATTTT. Looking up the rest from reference TRBV19 and TRBJ2-3 gives the full variable domain: DGGITQSPKYLFRKEGQNVTLSCEQNLNHDAMYWYRQDPGQGLRLIYYSQIVNDFQKGDIAEGYSVSREKKESFPLTVTSAQKNPTAFYLCASSMRGGQSTDTQYFGPGTRLTVL.

V is TRBV7-8 and J is TRBJ1-2, with no clear D. Germline loops: CDR1 SGHVS, CDR2 FQNEAQ. Trimming took 6 bases from V and 9 from J, leaving 14 bases between them. The CDR3 runs to 12 residues. CDR3 sequence (DNA): TGTGCCAGCAGTGTACCGGAGGGTAGCTACACCTTC. Translated, it gives CASSVPEGSYTF.

This clone has a single count. The chain combines TRBV5-1 with TRBJ2-2; D call uncertain. CDR3 size: 13 residues. Per the germline V gene, CDR1 is SGHRS and CDR2 is YFSETQ. Trimming stripped 2 bases from V and 9 bases from J, with 11 bases between. CDR3 in DNA: TGCGCCAGCAGCTTCGACCCGAACAGGGAGCTGTTTTTT. Amino acids: CASSFDPNRELFF.